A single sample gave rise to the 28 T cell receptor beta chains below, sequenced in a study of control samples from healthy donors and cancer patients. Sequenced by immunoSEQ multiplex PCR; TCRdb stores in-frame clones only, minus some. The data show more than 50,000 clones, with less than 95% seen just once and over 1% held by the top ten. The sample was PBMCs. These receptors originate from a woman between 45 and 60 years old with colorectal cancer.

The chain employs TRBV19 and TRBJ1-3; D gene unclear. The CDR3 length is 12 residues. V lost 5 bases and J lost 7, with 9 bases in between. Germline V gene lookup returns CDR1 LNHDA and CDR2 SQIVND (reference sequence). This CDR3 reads CASSRALNTIYF. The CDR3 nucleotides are TGTGCCAGTAGTCGGGCGTTGAACACCATATATTTT.

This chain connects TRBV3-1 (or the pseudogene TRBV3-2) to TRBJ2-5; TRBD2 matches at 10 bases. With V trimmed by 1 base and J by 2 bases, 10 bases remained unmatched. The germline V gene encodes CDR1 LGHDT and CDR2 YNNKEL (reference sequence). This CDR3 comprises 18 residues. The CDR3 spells CASSQAPPALAGQETQYF. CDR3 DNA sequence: TGTGCCAGCAGCCAAGCCCCACCAGCACTAGCGGGGCAAGAGACCCAGTACTTC.

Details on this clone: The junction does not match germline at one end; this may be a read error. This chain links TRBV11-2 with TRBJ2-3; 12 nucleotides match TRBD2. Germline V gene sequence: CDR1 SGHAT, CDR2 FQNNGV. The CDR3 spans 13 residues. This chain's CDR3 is CASSLATSGGPFF. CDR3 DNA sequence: TGTGCCAGCAGCTTGGCTACTAGCGGGGGGCCCTTTTTT.

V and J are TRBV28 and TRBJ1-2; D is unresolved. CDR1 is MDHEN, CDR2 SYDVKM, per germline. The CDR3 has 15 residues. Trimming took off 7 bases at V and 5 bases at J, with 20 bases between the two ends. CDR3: CASTPLADQFYGYTF. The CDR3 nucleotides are TGTGCCAGCACTCCTCTGGCCGACCAGTTTTATGGCTACACCTTC.

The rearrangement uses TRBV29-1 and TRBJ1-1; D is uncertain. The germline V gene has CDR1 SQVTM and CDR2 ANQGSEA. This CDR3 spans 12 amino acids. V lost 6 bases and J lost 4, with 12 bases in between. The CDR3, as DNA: TGCAGCGTGGCCGACATGCGCACTGAAGCTTTCTTT. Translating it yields CSVADMRTEAFF.

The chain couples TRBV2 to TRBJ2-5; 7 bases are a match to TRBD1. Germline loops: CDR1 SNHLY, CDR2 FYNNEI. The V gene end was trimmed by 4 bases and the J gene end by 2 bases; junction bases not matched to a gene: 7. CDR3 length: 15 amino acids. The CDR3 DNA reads TGTGCCAGCAGTGCCGACAGGGCTCGTCAAGAGACCCAGTACTTC. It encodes CASSADRARQETQYF.

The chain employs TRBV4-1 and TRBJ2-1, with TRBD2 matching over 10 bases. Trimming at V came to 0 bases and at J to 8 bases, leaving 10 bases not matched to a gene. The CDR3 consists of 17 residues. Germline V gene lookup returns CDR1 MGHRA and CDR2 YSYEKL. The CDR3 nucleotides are TGCGCCAGCAGCCAAGATTCGGTACTAGCGGGGAAGGATGAGCAGTTCTTC. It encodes CASSQDSVLAGKDEQFF.

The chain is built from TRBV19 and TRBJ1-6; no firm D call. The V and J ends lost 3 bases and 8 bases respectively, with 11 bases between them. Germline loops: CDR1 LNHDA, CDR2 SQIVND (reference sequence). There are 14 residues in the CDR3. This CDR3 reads CASSMAGSHSPLHF. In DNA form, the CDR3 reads TGTGCCAGTAGTATGGCCGGCAGCCATTCACCCCTCCACTTT.

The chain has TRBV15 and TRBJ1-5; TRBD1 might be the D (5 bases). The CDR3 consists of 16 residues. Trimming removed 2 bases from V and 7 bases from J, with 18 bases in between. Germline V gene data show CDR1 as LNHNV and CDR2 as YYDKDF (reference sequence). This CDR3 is CATSRRNQGRRQPQHF. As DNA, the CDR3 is TGTGCCACCAGCAGACGAAATCAGGGTAGGAGGCAGCCCCAGCATTTT.

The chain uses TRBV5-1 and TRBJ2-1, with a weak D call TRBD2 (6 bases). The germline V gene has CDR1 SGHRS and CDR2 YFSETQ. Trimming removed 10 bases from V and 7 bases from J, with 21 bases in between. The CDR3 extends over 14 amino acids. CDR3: CASRDTRGRNEQFF. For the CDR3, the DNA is TGCGCCTCACGGGATACGCGGGGCCGGAATGAGCAGTTCTTC.

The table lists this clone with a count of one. The CDR3 sequence is CASRSGGDNQPQHF. Here the CDR3 DNA reads TGTGCCAGCAGGTCGGGCGGGGACAATCAGCCCCAGCATTTT. The rearrangement links TRBV6-6 to TRBJ1-5, with unresolved D. Germline CDR1 and CDR2: MNHNY and SVGAGI (reference sequence). The V gene lost 6 bases and the J gene lost 3 bases, with 12 bases spanning the gap. This CDR3 has 14 residues.

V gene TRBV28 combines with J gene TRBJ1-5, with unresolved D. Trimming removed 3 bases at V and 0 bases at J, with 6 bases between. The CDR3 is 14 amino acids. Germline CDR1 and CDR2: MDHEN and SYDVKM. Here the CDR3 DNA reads TGTGCCAGCAGTTTTTGGGCTAGCAATCAGCCCCAGCATTTT. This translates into CASSFWASNQPQHF.

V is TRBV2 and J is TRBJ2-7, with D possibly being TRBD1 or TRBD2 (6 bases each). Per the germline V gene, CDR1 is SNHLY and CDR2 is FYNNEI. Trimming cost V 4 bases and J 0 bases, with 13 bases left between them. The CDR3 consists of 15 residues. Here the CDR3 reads CASSVGGSSSYEQYF. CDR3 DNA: TGTGCCAGCAGTGTAGGGGGGTCTAGCTCCTACGAGCAGTACTTC.

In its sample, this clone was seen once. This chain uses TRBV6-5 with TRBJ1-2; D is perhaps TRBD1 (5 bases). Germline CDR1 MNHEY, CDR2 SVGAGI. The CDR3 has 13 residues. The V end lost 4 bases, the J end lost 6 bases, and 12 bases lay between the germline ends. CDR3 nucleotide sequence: TGTGCCAGCAGTTGGGACGGTCGGGATGGCTACACCTTC. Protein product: CASSWDGRDGYTF.

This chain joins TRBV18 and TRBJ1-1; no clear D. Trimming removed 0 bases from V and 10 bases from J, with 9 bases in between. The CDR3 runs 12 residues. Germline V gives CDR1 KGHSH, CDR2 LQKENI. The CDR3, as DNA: TGTGCCAGCTCACCACCGGACTACCGAGCTTTCTTT. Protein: CASSPPDYRAFF.

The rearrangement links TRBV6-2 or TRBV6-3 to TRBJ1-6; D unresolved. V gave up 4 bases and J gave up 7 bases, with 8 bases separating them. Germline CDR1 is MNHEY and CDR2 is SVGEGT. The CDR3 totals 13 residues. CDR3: CASSSTGNSPLHF. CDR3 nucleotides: TGTGCCAGCAGTTCTACGGGAAATTCACCCCTCCACTTT.

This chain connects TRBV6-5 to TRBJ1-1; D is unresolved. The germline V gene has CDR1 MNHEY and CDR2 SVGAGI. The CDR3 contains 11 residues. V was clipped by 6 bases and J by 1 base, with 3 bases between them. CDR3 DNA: TGTGCCAGCAGAAGGAACACTGAAGCTTTCTTT. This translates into CASRRNTEAFF.

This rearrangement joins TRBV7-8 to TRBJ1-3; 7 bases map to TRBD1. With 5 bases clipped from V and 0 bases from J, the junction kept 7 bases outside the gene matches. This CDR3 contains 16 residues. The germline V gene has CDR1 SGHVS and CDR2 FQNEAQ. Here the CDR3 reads CASSDRDSYSGNTIYF. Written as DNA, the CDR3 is TGTGCCAGCAGCGATAGGGACAGTTACTCTGGAAACACCATATATTTT.

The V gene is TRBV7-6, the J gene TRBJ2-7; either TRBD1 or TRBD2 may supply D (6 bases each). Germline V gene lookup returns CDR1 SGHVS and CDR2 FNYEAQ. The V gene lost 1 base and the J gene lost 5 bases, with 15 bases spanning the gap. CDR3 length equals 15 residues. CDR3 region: CASSLDLGGFDEQYF. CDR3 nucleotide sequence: TGTGCCAGCAGCTTAGATCTGGGGGGCTTCGACGAGCAGTACTTC.

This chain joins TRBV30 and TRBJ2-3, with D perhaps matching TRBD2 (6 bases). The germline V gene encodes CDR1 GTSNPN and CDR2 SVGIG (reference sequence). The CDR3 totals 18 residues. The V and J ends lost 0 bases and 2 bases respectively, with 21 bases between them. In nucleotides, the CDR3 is TGTGCCTGGAGTGTACGCCTCTCGAGCTTACTAGCCACAGATACGCAGTATTTT. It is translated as CAWSVRLSSLLATDTQYF.

CDR3 sequence: CASRRTGGLSPLHF. In nucleotides, the CDR3 is TGTGCCAGCAGAAGGACAGGGGGCCTTTCACCCCTCCACTTT. This chain connects TRBV2 to TRBJ1-6; 11 nucleotides align to TRBD1. CDR3 length: 14 residues. After removal of 6 bases from V and 9 bases from J, the junction contained 4 bases not matched to a gene. Per the germline V gene, CDR1 is SNHLY and CDR2 is FYNNEI.

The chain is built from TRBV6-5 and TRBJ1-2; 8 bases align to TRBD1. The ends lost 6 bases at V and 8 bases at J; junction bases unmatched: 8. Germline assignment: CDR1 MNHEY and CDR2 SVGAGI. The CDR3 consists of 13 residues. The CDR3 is CASSFDRGYGYTF. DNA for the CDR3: TGTGCCAGCAGCTTCGACAGGGGTTACGGCTACACCTTC.

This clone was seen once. DNA of the CDR3: TGTGCCTGGAATCTAGGGGGCTTTGGCTACACCTTC. It codes for CAWNLGGFGYTF. The rearrangement uses TRBV30 and TRBJ1-2, with 7 nucleotides matching TRBD1. The length of the CDR3 is 12 residues. V trimming: 4 bases; J trimming: 7 bases; junction bases outside the gene matches: 6. Germline V CDR1 and CDR2: GTSNPN, SVGIG (reference sequence).

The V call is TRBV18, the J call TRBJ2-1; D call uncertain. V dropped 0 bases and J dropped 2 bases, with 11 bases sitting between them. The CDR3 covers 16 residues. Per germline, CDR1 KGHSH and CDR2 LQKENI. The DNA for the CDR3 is TGTGCCAGCTCACCACCTGTGTACAATACCTACAATGAGCAGTTCTTC. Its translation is CASSPPVYNTYNEQFF.

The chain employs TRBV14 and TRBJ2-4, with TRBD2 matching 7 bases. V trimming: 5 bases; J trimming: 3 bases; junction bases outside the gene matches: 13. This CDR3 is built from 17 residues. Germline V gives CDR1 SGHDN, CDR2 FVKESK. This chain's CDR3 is CASSRAGTGGSKNIQYF. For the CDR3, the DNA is TGTGCCAGCAGCAGAGCCGGGACGGGGGGAAGCAAAAACATTCAGTACTTC.

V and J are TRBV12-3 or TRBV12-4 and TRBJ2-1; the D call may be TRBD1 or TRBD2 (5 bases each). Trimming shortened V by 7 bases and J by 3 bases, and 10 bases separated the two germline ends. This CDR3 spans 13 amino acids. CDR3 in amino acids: CASNRGDYNEQFF. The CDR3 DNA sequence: TGTGCCAGCAACAGAGGGGACTACAATGAGCAGTTCTTC.

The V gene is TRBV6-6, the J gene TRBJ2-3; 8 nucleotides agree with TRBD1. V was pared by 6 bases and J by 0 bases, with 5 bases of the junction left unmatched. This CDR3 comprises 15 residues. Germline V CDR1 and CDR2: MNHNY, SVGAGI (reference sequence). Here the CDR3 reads CASRLRDRSTDTQYF. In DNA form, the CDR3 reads TGTGCCAGCAGACTTCGGGACAGGAGCACAGATACGCAGTATTTT.

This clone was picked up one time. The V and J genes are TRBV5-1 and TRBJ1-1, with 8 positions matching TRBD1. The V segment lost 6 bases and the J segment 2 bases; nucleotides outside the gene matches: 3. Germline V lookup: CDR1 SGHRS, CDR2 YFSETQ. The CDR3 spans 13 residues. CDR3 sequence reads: CASKPGGNTEAFF. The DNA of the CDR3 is TGCGCCAGCAAGCCAGGGGGCAACACTGAAGCTTTCTTT.